The source of this TCR beta chain is a study of blood T cell repertoires in COVID-19. Study as a whole: COVID-19 samples, acute and convalescent, were from the United States, Italy and Spain. T cells, B-cell-depleted T cells, or PBMCs provided the cDNA or gDNA that served as material.

Only one count was recorded for this clone. Germline V gives CDR1 SGDLS, CDR2 YYNGEE. CDR3 length: 15 amino acids. Trimming cost V 4 bases and J 1 base; bases outside gene matches: 8. As originally analysed: Quantification of nucleated cells was approximated via reference gene primer amplification. Using immunoSEQ multiplex PCR, the repertoire was profiled, and TCRdb retains in-frame clones only, with some absent. V and J calls plus clone size are reproduced from that table; the DNA served to infer D and trimming. Of around 130,000 clones listed, 80% to 90% are singletons. This TCR was sampled from a man aged 70 or older with active or convalescent COVID-19. The chain combines TRBV9 with TRBJ2-7, with TRBD1 matching 7 bases. The sequencing input was peripheral blood. The CDR3: CASSSQGDISYEQYF. CDR3 nucleotide sequence: TGTGCCAGCAGCTCCCAGGGGGATATTTCCTACGAGCAGTACTTC. The whole variable domain, remainder taken from reference TRBV9 and TRBJ2-7, is DSGVTQTPKHLITATGQRVTLRCSPRSGDLSVYWYQQSLDQGLQFLIQYYNGEERAKGNILERFSAQQFPDLHSELNLSSLELGDSALYFCASSSQGDISYEQYFGPGTRLTVT.